The 8 T cell receptor beta chains presented below share a single source sample, sequenced in a study of blood T cell repertoires in COVID-19. The data were produced by immunoSEQ multiplex PCR, yet TCRdb's version contains in-frame clones alone and is incomplete. The sample contains 40,000 to 50,000 clones, about nine tenths of which appear only once. Sequenced sample: peripheral blood. All receptors derive from a human donor in a cohort sampled during active COVID-19.

The chain joins TRBV7-6 to TRBJ2-1; TRBD2 agrees at 9 bases. Germline CDR1 reads SGHVS; CDR2 reads FNYEAQ. This CDR3 has 15 residues. J lost 6 bases, V lost 4 bases, and 7 bases had no gene match. Here the CDR3 reads CASSSAGGFFNEQFF. The CDR3 DNA sequence: TGTGCCAGCAGCTCCGCGGGGGGGTTTTTCAATGAGCAGTTCTTC.

This clone occurred a few times. V is TRBV7-8 and J is TRBJ1-5, with 8 bases lining up with TRBD1. V was pared by 1 base and J by 2 bases, with 4 bases of the junction left unmatched. The CDR3 totals 16 residues. Germline lookup yields CDR1 SGHVS and CDR2 FQNEAQ. In DNA form, the CDR3 reads TGTGCCAGCAGCTTAGGGACAGGGCTCGGCAATCAGCCCCAGCATTTT. It encodes CASSLGTGLGNQPQHF. The whole variable domain, remainder taken from reference TRBV7-8 and TRBJ1-5, is GAGVSQSPRYKVAKRGQDVALRCDPISGHVSLFWYQQALGQGPEFLTYFQNEAQLDKSGLPSDRFFAERPEGSVSTLKIQRTQQEDSAVYLCASSLGTGLGNQPQHFGDGTRLSIL.

This clone was seen a single time. The chain employs TRBV2 and TRBJ2-7, with 12 bases matching TRBD2. The CDR3 runs 14 residues. V lost 5 bases to trimming and J lost 4 bases; unmatched junction nucleotides: 3. Per the germline V gene, CDR1 is SNHLY and CDR2 is FYNNEI. The CDR3 region has the DNA TGTGCCAGCAGTACTAGCGGGGGGATGTACGAGCAGTACTTC. This encodes CASSTSGGMYEQYF.

This clone appeared once. The chain couples TRBV11-2 to TRBJ2-3, with TRBD2 matching over 13 bases. Germline CDR1 reads SGHAT; CDR2 reads FQNNGV. The CDR3 length is 19 residues. V gave up 5 bases and J gave up 2 bases; unmatched junction bases: 13. CDR3 amino acids: CASSRSRYGLAGDTDTQYF. As DNA, the CDR3 is TGTGCCAGCAGCCGTTCCCGATATGGACTAGCGGGGGACACAGATACGCAGTATTTT.

The V and J genes are TRBV25-1 and TRBJ1-5, with D possibly matching TRBD1 (6 bases). The V end was cut by 3 bases, the J end by 0 bases, with 15 bases between. CDR1 MGHDK and CDR2 SYGVNS come from the germline V gene. The CDR3 runs to 17 residues. The CDR3 spells CASSDGLGHLSNQPQHF. Here the CDR3 DNA reads TGTGCCAGCAGTGACGGCTTGGGACACCTTAGCAATCAGCCCCAGCATTTT.

This chain joins TRBV7-9 and TRBJ2-2; 9 bases line up with TRBD1. The germline CDR1 and CDR2 sequences are SEHNR and FQNEAQ (reference sequence). The trim removed 7 bases at V and 2 bases at J, leaving 11 bases unmatched. This CDR3 comprises 17 residues. The CDR3, as DNA: TGTGCCAGCAACTCCCCGGGGGGACAGGGCAACACCGGGGAGCTGTTTTTT. Residues: CASNSPGGQGNTGELFF.

The chain combines TRBV5-4 with TRBJ1-2; no firm D call. The germline V gene encodes CDR1 SGHNT and CDR2 YYREEE (reference sequence). Trimming took off 0 bases at V and 4 bases at J, with 4 bases between the two ends. CDR3 size: 12 residues. The CDR3: CASSLAFYGYTF. In DNA, the CDR3 is TGTGCCAGCAGCTTGGCCTTCTATGGCTACACCTTC.

The J gene is TRBJ2-3, the V gene TRBV18; 12 bases map to TRBD2. V trimming: 6 bases; J trimming: 0 bases; junction bases outside the gene matches: 10. In germline, CDR1 is KGHSH, CDR2 LQKENI. The CDR3 totals 18 residues. The CDR3 bases are TGTGCCAGCTCCCCTGGACTAGCGGGGACAACTAGCACAGATACGCAGTATTTT. Protein: CASSPGLAGTTSTDTQYF.